These 9 T cell receptor beta chains share one sample of origin, sequenced in a study of blood T cell repertoires in COVID-19. The repertoire was sequenced with immunoSEQ multiplex PCR; TCRdb's copy has only in-frame clones and lacks some. The sample lists around 140,000 clones; around 79% were seen once. Sequencing was performed on PBMCs or T cells enriched from blood (not recorded which). These receptors originate from a woman aged 45-59 years who had recovered from COVID-19.

As concerns this clone: Other nucleotide sequences in the sample specify the same CDR3. The chain couples TRBV9 to TRBJ1-1, with 7 bases aligning to TRBD1. V lost 0 bases, J lost 0 bases, and 5 bases stayed unmatched. This CDR3 spans 16 amino acids. Germline CDR1 and CDR2: SGDLS and YYNGEE. For the CDR3, the DNA is TGTGCCAGCAGCGTAGGGGGACAGCTAATGAACACTGAAGCTTTCTTT. It specifies CASSVGGQLMNTEAFF.

The chain employs TRBV7-8 and TRBJ2-3, with a tentative D call TRBD2 (6 bases). The CDR3 is 16 amino acids. CDR1 SGHVS and CDR2 FQNEAQ come from the germline V gene. V lost 5 bases, J lost 2 bases, and 17 bases lay in between. In DNA, the CDR3 is TGTGCCAGCAGCCCTGTAATTAGCGGTTCCACAGATACGCAGTATTTT. It is translated as CASSPVISGSTDTQYF.

The V gene is TRBV25-1, the J gene TRBJ2-1; 7 positions match TRBD1. This CDR3 spans 13 amino acids. V trimming: 6 bases; J trimming: 6 bases; junction bases outside the gene matches: 5. The germline V gene encodes CDR1 MGHDK and CDR2 SYGVNS. CDR3 protein: CASRPTGSNEQFF. CDR3 DNA sequence: TGTGCCAGCAGGCCGACAGGGTCCAATGAGCAGTTCTTC. The variable domain in full, completed from reference TRBV25-1 and TRBJ2-1, reads EADIYQTPRYLVIGTGKKITLECSQTMGHDKMYWYQQDPGMELHLIHYSYGVNSTEKGDLSSESTVSRIRTEHFPLTLESARPSHTSQYLCASRPTGSNEQFFGPGTRLTVL.

This clone is a singleton in its sample. The chain is built from TRBV7-9 and TRBJ2-2; no firm D call. V lost 4 bases to trimming and J lost 0 bases, with 6 bases between them. There are 14 residues in the CDR3. CDR1 and CDR2 from the germline V gene are SEHNR and FQNEAQ (reference sequence). The CDR3 loop reads CASSSPTNTGELFF. DNA for the CDR3: TGTGCCAGCAGCTCCCCCACGAACACCGGGGAGCTGTTTTTT.

The V gene is TRBV12-3 or TRBV12-4, the J gene TRBJ2-7; D is uncertain. V lost 6 bases, J lost 9 bases, and 9 bases lay in between. This CDR3 region has 10 residues. CDR3 sequence reads: CASSSSGQYF. In DNA, the CDR3 is TGTGCCAGCAGCTCCTCAGGGCAGTACTTC.

The chain couples TRBV6-1 to TRBJ2-5; D perhaps matches TRBD2 (6 bases). The CDR3 covers 16 residues. Looked up from germline, CDR1 is MNHNS and CDR2 is SASEGT. V was pared by 0 bases and J by 7 bases, with 18 bases between. CDR3: CASSEAGRGIGGTQYF. The CDR3 nucleotides read TGTGCCAGCAGTGAAGCGGGCCGAGGGATCGGGGGGACCCAGTACTTC.

The V call is TRBV5-1, the J call TRBJ1-2, with D tentatively TRBD1 (5 bases). Deletions cut 1 base from V and 7 bases from J, with 5 bases between. The CDR3 length is 11 residues. The V gene's germline CDR1 is SGHRS and CDR2 YFSETQ. CDR3 nucleotide sequence: TGCGCCAGCAGCTTGCAGGGTGGCTACACCTTC. Amino acid sequence: CASSLQGGYTF.

V is TRBV28 and J is TRBJ2-7, with TRBD2 matching over 7 bases. V shed 6 bases, J shed 1 base, and the junction held 15 bases outside the gene matches. Germline assignment: CDR1 MDHEN and CDR2 SYDVKM. The CDR3 sequence is 17 residues long. The CDR3 here is CASSFPLAGELSYEQYF. For the CDR3, the DNA is TGTGCCAGCAGCTTCCCCCTGGCGGGAGAATTGTCCTACGAGCAGTACTTC. The complete variable domain, with remaining parts taken from reference TRBV28 and TRBJ2-7, reads DVKVTQSSRYLVKRTGEKVFLECVQDMDHENMFWYRQDPGLGLRLIYFSYDVKMKEKGDIPEGYSVSREKKERFSLILESASTNQTSMYLCASSFPLAGELSYEQYFGPGTRLTVT.

The chain uses TRBV2 and TRBJ2-1; TRBD1 matches 12 bases. V trimming: 3 bases; J trimming: 1 base; junction bases outside the gene matches: 4. CDR3 length: 17 amino acids. Per germline, CDR1 SNHLY and CDR2 FYNNEI. CDR3 sequence reads: CASSELGQGASYNEQFF. The CDR3 DNA sequence: TGTGCCAGCAGTGAGCTGGGACAGGGGGCATCCTACAATGAGCAGTTCTTC.